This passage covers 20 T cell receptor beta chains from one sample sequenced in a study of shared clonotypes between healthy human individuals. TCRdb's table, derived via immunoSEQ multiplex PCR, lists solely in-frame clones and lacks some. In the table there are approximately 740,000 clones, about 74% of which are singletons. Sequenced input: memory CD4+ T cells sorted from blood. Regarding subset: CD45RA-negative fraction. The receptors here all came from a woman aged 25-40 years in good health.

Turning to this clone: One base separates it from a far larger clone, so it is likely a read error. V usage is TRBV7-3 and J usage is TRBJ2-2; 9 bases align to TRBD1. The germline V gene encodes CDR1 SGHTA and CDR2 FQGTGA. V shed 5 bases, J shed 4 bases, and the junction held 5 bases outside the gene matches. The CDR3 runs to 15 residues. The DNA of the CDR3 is TGTGCCAGCAGCCCGGGACAGGGAGGCACCGGGGAGCTGTTTTTT. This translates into CASSPGQGGTGELFF.

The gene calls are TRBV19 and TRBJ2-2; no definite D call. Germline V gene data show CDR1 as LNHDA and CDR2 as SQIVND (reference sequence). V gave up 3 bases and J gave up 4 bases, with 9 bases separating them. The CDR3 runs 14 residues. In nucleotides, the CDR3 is TGTGCCAGTAGTATGTATCCGGGCACCGGGGAGCTGTTTTTT. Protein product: CASSMYPGTGELFF.

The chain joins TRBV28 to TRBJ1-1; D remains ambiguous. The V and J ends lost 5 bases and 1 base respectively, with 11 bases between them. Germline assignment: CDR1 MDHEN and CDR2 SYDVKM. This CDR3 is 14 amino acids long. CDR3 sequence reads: CASSPPHRNTEAFF. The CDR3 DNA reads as TGTGCCAGCAGTCCCCCGCATAGGAACACTGAAGCTTTCTTT.

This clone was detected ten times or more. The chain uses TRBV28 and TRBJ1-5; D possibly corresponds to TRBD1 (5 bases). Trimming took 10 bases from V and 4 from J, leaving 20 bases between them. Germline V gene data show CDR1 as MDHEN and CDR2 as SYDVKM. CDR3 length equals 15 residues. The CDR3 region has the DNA TGTGCCACCCTCCCAGGCACTAGACAGAATCAGCCCCAGCATTTT. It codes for CATLPGTRQNQPQHF.

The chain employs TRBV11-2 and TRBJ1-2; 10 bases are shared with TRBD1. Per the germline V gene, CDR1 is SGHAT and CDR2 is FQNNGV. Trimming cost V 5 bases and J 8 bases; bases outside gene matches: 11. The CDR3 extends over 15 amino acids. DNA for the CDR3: TGTGCCAGCAGCCCGGGACAGGGGATTCCGGGGGGCTACACCTTC. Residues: CASSPGQGIPGGYTF.

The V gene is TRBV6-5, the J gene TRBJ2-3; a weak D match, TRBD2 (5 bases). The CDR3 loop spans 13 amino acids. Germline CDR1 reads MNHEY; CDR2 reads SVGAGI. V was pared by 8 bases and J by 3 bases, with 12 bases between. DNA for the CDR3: TGTGCCAGCCGGGGAGTCTTTACAGATACGCAGTATTTT. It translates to CASRGVFTDTQYF.

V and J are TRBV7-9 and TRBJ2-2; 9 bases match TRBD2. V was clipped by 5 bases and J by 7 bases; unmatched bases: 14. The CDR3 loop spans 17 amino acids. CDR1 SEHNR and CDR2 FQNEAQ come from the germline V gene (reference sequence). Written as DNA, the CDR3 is TGTGCCAGCAGCCTCCCCGTTTCTAGCGGGGATGACGGGGAGCTGTTTTTT. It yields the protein CASSLPVSSGDDGELFF.

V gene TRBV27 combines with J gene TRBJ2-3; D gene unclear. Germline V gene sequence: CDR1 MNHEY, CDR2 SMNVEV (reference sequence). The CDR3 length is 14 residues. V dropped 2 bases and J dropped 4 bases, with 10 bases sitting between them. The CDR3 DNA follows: TGTGCCAGCAGTTTACTGGAAAGCGCAGATACGCAGTATTTT. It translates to CASSLLESADTQYF.

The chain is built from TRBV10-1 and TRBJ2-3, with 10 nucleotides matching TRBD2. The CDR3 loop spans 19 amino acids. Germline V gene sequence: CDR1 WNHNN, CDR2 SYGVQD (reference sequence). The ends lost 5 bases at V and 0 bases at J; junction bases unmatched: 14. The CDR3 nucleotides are TGCGCCAGCAGTACGGCGGGACTAGCGAACGGAACTAGCACAGATACGCAGTATTTT. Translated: CASSTAGLANGTSTDTQYF.

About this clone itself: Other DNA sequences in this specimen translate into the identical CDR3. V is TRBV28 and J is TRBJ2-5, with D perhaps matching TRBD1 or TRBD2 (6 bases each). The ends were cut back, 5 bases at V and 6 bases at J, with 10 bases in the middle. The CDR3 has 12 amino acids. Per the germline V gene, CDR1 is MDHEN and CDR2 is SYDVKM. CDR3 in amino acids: CASSGGLKTQYF. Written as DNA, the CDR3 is TGTGCCAGCAGTGGGGGGCTGAAGACCCAGTACTTC.

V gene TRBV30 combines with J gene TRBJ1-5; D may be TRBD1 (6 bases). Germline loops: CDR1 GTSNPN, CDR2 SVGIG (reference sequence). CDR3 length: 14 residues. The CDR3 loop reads CAWDTNLSNQPQHF. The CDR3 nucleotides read TGTGCTTGGGACACCAACCTTAGCAATCAGCCCCAGCATTTT.

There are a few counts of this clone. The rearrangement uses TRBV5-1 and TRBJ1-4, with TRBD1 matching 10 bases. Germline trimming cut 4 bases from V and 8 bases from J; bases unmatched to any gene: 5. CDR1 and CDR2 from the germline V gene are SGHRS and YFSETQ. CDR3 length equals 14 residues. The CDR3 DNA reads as TGCGCCAGCAGCCGGACAGGGGGACGGGAAAAACTGTTTTTT. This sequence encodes CASSRTGGREKLFF.

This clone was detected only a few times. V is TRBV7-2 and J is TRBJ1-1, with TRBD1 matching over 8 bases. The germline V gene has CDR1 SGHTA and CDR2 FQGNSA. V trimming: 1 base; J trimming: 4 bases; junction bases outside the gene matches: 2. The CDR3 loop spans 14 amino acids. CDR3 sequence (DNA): TGTGCCAGCAGCTTAGTGCAGGGGGCCACTGAAGCTTTCTTT. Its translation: CASSLVQGATEAFF.

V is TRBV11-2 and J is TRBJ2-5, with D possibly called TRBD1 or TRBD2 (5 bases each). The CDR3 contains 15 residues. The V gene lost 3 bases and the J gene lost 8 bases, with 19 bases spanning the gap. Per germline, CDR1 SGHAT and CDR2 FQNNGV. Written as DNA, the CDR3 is TGTGCCAGCAGCTTTCTAATAGAGGGACCCAGTACCCAGTACTTC. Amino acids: CASSFLIEGPSTQYF.

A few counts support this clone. The CDR3 region has the DNA TGCAGCACCTGGGCGGGAACCGGGGAGACCCAGTACTTC. Its translation is CSTWAGTGETQYF. The chain joins TRBV29-1 to TRBJ2-5; D might be TRBD2 (6 bases). The V end lost 8 bases, the J end lost 5 bases, and 18 bases lay between the germline ends. Per germline, CDR1 SQVTM and CDR2 ANQGSEA. This CDR3 has 13 amino acids.

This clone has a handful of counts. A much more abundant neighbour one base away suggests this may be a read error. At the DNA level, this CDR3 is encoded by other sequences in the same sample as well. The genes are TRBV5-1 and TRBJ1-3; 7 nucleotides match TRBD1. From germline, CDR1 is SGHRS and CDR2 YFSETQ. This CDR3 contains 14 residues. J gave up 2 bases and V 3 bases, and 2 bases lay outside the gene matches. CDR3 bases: TGCGCCAGCAGCTCGGGGACAGCTGGAAACACCATATATTTT. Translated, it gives CASSSGTAGNTIYF.

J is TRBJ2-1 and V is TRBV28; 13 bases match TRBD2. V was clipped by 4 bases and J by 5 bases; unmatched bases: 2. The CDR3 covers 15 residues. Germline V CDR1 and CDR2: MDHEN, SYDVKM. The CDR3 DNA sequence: TGTGCCAGCAGTTCCGGGACTAGCGGGGACAATGAGCAGTTCTTC. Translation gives CASSSGTSGDNEQFF. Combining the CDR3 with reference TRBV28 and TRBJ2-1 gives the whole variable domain DVKVTQSSRYLVKRTGEKVFLECVQDMDHENMFWYRQDPGLGLRLIYFSYDVKMKEKGDIPEGYSVSREKKERFSLILESASTNQTSMYLCASSSGTSGDNEQFFGPGTRLTVL.

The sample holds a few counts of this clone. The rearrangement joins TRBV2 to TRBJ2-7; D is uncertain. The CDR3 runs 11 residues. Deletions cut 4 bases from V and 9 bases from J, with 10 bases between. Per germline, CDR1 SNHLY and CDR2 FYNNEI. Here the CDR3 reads CASSVQITQYF. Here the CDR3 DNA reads TGTGCCAGCAGTGTACAGATAACGCAGTACTTC.

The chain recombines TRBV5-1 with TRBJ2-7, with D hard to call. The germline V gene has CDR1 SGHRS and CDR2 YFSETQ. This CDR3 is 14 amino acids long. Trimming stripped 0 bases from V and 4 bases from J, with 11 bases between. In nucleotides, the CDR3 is TGCGCCAGCAGCTTGGCGGCGACCAGTTACGAGCAGTACTTC. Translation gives CASSLAATSYEQYF.

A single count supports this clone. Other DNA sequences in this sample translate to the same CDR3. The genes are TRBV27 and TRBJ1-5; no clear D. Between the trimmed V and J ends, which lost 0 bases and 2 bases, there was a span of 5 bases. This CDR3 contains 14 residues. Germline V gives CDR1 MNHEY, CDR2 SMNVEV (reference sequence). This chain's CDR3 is CASSLSSRNQPQHF. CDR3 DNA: TGTGCCAGCAGTTTATCGTCTCGCAATCAGCCCCAGCATTTT.